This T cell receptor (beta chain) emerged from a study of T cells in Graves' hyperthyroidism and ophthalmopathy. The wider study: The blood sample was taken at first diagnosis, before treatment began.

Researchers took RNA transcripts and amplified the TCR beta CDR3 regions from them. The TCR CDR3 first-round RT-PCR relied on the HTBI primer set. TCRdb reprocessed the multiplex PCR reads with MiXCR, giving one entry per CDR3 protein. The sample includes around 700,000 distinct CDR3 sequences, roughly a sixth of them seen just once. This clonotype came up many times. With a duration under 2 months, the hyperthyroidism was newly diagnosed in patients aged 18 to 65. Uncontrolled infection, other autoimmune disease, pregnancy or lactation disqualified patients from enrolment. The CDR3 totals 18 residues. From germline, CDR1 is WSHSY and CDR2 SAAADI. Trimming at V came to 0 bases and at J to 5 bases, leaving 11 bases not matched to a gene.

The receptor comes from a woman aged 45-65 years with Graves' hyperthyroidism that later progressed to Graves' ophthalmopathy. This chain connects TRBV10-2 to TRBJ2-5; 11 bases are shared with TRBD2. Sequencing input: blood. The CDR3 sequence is CASSESNSASGGKETQYF. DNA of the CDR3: TGCGCCAGCAGTGAGTCGAACTCAGCTAGCGGGGGGAAGGAGACCCAGTACTTC.